These 13 T cell receptor beta chains share one sample of origin, sequenced in a study of cytomegalovirus exposure and HLA in healthy donors. Amplification used 60 Vbeta primers and 13 Jbeta primers. Only in-frame clones appear in the TCRdb table, and some are missing; sequencing was by immunoSEQ multiplex PCR. The repertoire has approximately 120,000 clones, 60% to 75% of them found once; the top ten carry roughly 4%. The sample was PBMCs. The receptors were sampled from a woman aged 45-60 years in good health and CMV-seropositive.

Here the CDR3 reads CASSLTSGNEQYF. CDR3 sequence (DNA): TGTGCCAGCAGCTTAACATCGGGAAACGAGCAGTACTTC. This rearrangement joins TRBV7-3 to TRBJ2-5; tentative D call: TRBD2 (5 bases). The J call is in doubt because the DNA end fits TRBJ2-7 better. CDR1 SGHTA and CDR2 FQGTGA come from the germline V gene. The CDR3 is 13 amino acids.

This chain joins TRBV19 and TRBJ1-5, with D perhaps TRBD1 (5 bases). The CDR3 has 15 amino acids. The ends were cut back, 5 bases at V and 0 bases at J, with 11 bases in the middle. The V gene's germline CDR1 is LNHDA and CDR2 SQIVND (reference sequence). CDR3 amino acids: CASSALGASNQPQHF. CDR3 in DNA: TGTGCCAGTAGTGCACTTGGGGCTAGCAATCAGCCCCAGCATTTT.

This chain links TRBV6-5 with TRBJ1-1; D ambiguous. Looked up from germline, CDR1 is MNHEY and CDR2 is SVGAGI. The V end was cut by 0 bases, the J end by 0 bases, with 11 bases between. The CDR3 consists of 16 residues. Here the CDR3 reads CASSYSMPDLNTEAFF. CDR3 nucleotides: TGTGCCAGCAGTTACTCGATGCCGGACTTGAACACTGAAGCTTTCTTT.

At least ten counts were recorded for this clone. The chain couples TRBV6-1 to TRBJ2-4; 7 positions agree with TRBD2. V lost 4 bases, J lost 5 bases, and 5 bases stayed unmatched. The CDR3 has 14 amino acids. The V gene's germline CDR1 is MNHNS and CDR2 SASEGT. CDR3 bases: TGTGCCAGCAGTGGGCAGGGAGGGCAAAACATTCAGTACTTC. This encodes CASSGQGGQNIQYF.

The rearrangement uses TRBV7-6 and TRBJ2-2; D is perhaps TRBD2 (8 bases). Germline assignment: CDR1 SGHVS and CDR2 FNYEAQ. Trimming pared 4 bases from V and 5 bases from J, leaving 17 bases between. This CDR3 region has 16 residues. DNA of the CDR3: TGTGCCAGCAGCTCTACGGGAGGGGGCCGTACCGGGGAGCTGTTTTTT. Its protein product is CASSSTGGGRTGELFF.

The chain links TRBV5-5 to TRBJ2-1; no firm D call. The germline V and J ends were trimmed by 0 bases and 8 bases, with 15 bases remaining between them. The germline V gene encodes CDR1 SGHKS and CDR2 YYEKEE (reference sequence). The CDR3 is 15 amino acids. CDR3 amino acids: CASSLAHSQWDEQFF. CDR3 nucleotides: TGTGCCAGCAGCTTGGCGCACAGTCAGTGGGATGAGCAGTTCTTC.

The chain has TRBV5-1 and TRBJ2-5; TRBD1 matches at 8 bases. V lost 4 bases to trimming and J lost 2 bases; unmatched junction nucleotides: 4. There are 14 residues in the CDR3. Germline loops: CDR1 SGHRS, CDR2 YFSETQ. In nucleotides, the CDR3 is TGCGCCAGCAGCGTGGGACAGGAGCAAGAGACCCAGTACTTC. This translates into CASSVGQEQETQYF. Full variable domain (remainder filled in from reference TRBV5-1 and TRBJ2-5): KAGVTQTPRYLIKTRGQQVTLSCSPISGHRSVSWYQQTPGQGLQFLFEYFSETQRNKGNFPGRFSGRQFSNSRSEMNVSTLELGDSALYLCASSVGQEQETQYFGPGTRLLVL.

This chain links TRBV10-3 with TRBJ1-3, with a possible D match to TRBD1 (5 bases). The V end was cut by 4 bases, the J end by 2 bases, with 12 bases between. Germline loops: CDR1 ENHRY, CDR2 SYGVKD. This CDR3 contains 15 residues. CDR3 nucleotide sequence: TGTGCCATCAGTGGTTCAGGGAAGACTGGAAACACCATATATTTT. Protein: CAISGSGKTGNTIYF.

The chain joins TRBV18 to TRBJ2-1; the D is unclear. The V end lost 6 bases, the J end lost 5 bases, and 8 bases lay between the germline ends. The CDR3 is made up of 12 amino acids. Germline V gives CDR1 KGHSH, CDR2 LQKENI. In DNA, the CDR3 is TGTGCCAGCTCCCTACTAAACAATGAGCAGTTCTTC. It encodes CASSLLNNEQFF.

CDR3 sequence reads: CATSRAGGGYNEQFF. The CDR3 DNA reads TGTGCCACCAGCAGAGCGGGCGGGGGATACAATGAGCAGTTCTTC. This rearrangement joins TRBV15 to TRBJ2-1, with 7 bases matching TRBD2. The CDR3 spans 15 residues. Germline trimming cut 1 base from V and 4 bases from J; bases unmatched to any gene: 4. The germline V gene has CDR1 LNHNV and CDR2 YYDKDF (reference sequence).

This clone was found a few times. J is TRBJ2-1 and V is TRBV2, with 10 bases lining up with TRBD1. This CDR3 spans 15 amino acids. V gave up 5 bases and J gave up 7 bases; unmatched junction bases: 8. Germline-derived CDR1 and CDR2 are SNHLY and FYNNEI. The CDR3 DNA reads as TGTGCCAGCAGTTACGACAGGGGGCGCGAGAATGAGCAGTTCTTC. Its translation is CASSYDRGRENEQFF.

The rearrangement joins TRBV5-1 to TRBJ2-7; TRBD1 is a possible D gene (6 bases). V was pared by 0 bases and J by 2 bases, with 9 bases between. Germline V gene data show CDR1 as SGHRS and CDR2 as YFSETQ. This CDR3 has 14 amino acids. The chain's CDR3 is CASSLGRQAYEQYF. The DNA for the CDR3 is TGCGCCAGCAGCTTGGGCCGACAGGCCTACGAGCAGTACTTC. Variable domain in full (rest from reference TRBV5-1 and TRBJ2-7): KAGVTQTPRYLIKTRGQQVTLSCSPISGHRSVSWYQQTPGQGLQFLFEYFSETQRNKGNFPGRFSGRQFSNSRSEMNVSTLELGDSALYLCASSLGRQAYEQYFGPGTRLTVT.

The gene calls are TRBV14 and TRBJ1-2; tentative D call: TRBD1 (5 bases). Germline V CDR1 and CDR2: SGHDN, FVKESK. The CDR3 loop spans 12 amino acids. Trimming stripped 3 bases from V and 7 bases from J, with 9 bases between. The DNA of the CDR3 is TGTGCCAGCAGCCAGCAGGGTATTGGCTACACCTTC. Translated, it gives CASSQQGIGYTF.